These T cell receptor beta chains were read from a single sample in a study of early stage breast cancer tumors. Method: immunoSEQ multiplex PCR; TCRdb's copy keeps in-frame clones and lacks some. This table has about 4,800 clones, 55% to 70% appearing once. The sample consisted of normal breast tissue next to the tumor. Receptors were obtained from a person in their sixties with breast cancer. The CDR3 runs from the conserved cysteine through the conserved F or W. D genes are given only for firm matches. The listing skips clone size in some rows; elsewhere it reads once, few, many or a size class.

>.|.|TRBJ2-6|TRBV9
CASSVEVRASSGANVLTF
TGTGCCAGCAGCGTAGAAGTCAGGGCCTCCTCTGGGGCCAACGTCCTGACTTTC
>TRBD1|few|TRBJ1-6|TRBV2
CASSDRTGNSPLHF
TGTGCCAGCAGTGACCGGACAGGGAATTCACCCCTCCACTTT
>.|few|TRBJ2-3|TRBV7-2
CASSPTGPRIADTQYF
TGTGCCAGCAGTCCAACAGGGCCCCGAATTGCAGATACGCAGTATTTT
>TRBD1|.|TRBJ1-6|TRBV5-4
CASSLGWDREVSPLHF
TGTGCCAGCAGCTTGGGATGGGACAGGGAAGTCTCACCCCTCCACTTT
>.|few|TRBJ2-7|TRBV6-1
CASSEFGRTKYEQYF
TGTGCCAGCAGTGAATTTGGCCGAACAAAATACGAGCAGTACTTC
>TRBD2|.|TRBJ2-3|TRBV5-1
CASSRTSGRADTQYF
TGCGCCAGCAGCAGGACTAGCGGGAGGGCAGATACGCAGTATTTT
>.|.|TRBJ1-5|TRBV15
CATSRDTRTGQPQHF
TGTGCCACCAGCAGAGATACTAGGACGGGGCAGCCCCAGCATTTT
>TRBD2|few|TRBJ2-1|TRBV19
CASTSSQAGGVNEQFF
TGTGCCAGTACGTCCTCCCAAGCGGGAGGGGTCAATGAGCAGTTCTTC
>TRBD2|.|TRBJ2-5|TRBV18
CASSPSSTSGTTQYF
TGTGCCAGCTCACCCTCTTCGACTAGCGGGACGACCCAGTACTTC
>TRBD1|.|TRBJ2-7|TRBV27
CASSPPDRGDEQYF
TGTGCCAGCAGTCCGCCGGACAGGGGGGACGAGCAGTACTTC
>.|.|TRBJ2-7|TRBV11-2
CASSLERLSQYF
TGTGCCAGCAGCTTAGAGCGGCTCTCGCAGTACTTC
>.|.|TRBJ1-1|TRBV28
CASSSTFRDISEAFF
TGTGCCAGCAGTTCGACGTTCCGGGACATCTCTGAAGCTTTCTTT
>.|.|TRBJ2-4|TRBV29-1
CSVEKWGASKNIQYF
TGCAGCGTTGAAAAATGGGGGGCTTCCAAAAACATTCAGTACTTC
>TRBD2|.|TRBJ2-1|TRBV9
CASSVASGVTSGSNEQFF
TGTGCCAGCAGCGTAGCTAGCGGGGTGACCTCGGGCTCCAATGAGCAGTTCTTC
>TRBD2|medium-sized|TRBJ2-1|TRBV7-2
CASKAGGSYNEQFF
TGTGCCAGCAAGGCGGGGGGGTCCTACAATGAGCAGTTCTTC
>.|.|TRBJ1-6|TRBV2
CATQQLTYNSPLHF
TGTGCCACACAACAACTGACCTATAATTCACCCCTCCACTTT
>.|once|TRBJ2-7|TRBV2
CASSSYEQYF
TGTGCCAGCAGTTCCTACGAGCAGTACTTC
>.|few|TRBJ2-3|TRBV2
CASSERQSTDTQYF
TGTGCCAGCAGTGAACGGCAGAGCACAGATACGCAGTATTTT
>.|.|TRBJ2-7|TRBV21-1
CASSPLAGLGEQYF
TGTGCCAGCAGCCCCCTAGCGGGGCTGGGCGAGCAGTACTTC
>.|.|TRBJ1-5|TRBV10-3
CASGVKQPQHF
TGTGCCAGTGGGGTGAAGCAGCCCCAGCATTTT
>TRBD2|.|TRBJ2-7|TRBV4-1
CASSQDLMVMGGRSDEQYF
TGCGCCAGCAGCCAAGATTTAATGGTAATGGGCGGGAGGTCAGACGAGCAGTACTTC
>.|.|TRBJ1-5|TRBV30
CAWSRSTGGNQPQHF
TGTGCCTGGAGTCGTTCGACAGGAGGCAATCAGCCCCAGCATTTT
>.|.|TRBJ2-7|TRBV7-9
CASSLQVSYEQYF
TGTGCCAGCAGCTTACAGGTTTCCTACGAGCAGTACTTC
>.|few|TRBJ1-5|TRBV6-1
CASSWGQSNQPQHF
TGTGCCAGCAGCTGGGGGCAAAGCAATCAGCCCCAGCATTTT
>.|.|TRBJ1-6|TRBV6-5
CASWGSDSPLHF
TGTGCCAGCTGGGGTTCAGATTCACCCCTCCACTTT
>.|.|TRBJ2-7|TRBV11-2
CASSLERTAAGGEQYF
TGTGCCAGCAGCTTAGAAAGGACAGCGGCCGGGGGCGAGCAGTACTTC